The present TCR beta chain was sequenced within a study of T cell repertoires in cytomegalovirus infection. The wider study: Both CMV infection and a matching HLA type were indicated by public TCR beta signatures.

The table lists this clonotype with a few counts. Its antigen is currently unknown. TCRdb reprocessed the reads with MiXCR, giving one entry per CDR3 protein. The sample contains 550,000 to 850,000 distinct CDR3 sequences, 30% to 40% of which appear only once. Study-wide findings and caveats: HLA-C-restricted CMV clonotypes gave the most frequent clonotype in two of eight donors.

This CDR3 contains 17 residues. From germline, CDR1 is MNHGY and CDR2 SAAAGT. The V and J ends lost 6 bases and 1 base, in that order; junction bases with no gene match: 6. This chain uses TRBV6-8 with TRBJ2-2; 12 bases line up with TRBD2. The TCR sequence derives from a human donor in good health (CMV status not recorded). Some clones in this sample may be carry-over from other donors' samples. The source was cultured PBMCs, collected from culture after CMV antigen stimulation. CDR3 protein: CASRTPGLAGNTGELFF. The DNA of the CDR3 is TGTGCCAGCAGAACGCCGGGACTAGCGGGGAACACCGGGGAGCTGTTTTTT.